The 27 T cell receptor beta chains below all came from one sample that was sequenced in a study of blood T cell repertoires in COVID-19. The protocol was immunoSEQ multiplex PCR, while the TCRdb copy is restricted to in-frame clones and leaves out a portion. The table has over 130,000 clones, 84% seen once. Sequences were obtained from peripheral blood. These receptors were taken from a man aged 25 to 40 with COVID-19, enrolled during active disease.

The V and J genes are TRBV28 and TRBJ1-2; D not resolved. Germline assignment: CDR1 MDHEN and CDR2 SYDVKM. This CDR3 spans 15 amino acids. V lost 5 bases to trimming and J lost 4 bases, with 17 bases between them. CDR3 residues: CASSPRFGRIYGYTF. CDR3 coding DNA: TGTGCCAGCAGTCCCCGTTTTGGGAGGATCTATGGCTACACCTTC.

The genes are TRBV2 and TRBJ2-5; 10 nucleotides line up with TRBD2. V lost 2 bases and J lost 4; bases outside the gene matches: 4. Germline V gene sequence: CDR1 SNHLY, CDR2 FYNNEI. The CDR3 covers 15 residues. DNA of the CDR3: TGTGCCAGCAGTGAATCTAGCGGGAGCTCAGAGACCCAGTACTTC. Its translation is CASSESSGSSETQYF.

This clone is medium-sized by share. The J gene is TRBJ2-2, the V gene TRBV6-4; D gene ambiguous. Germline assignment: CDR1 MRHNA and CDR2 SNTAGT. This CDR3 has 14 residues. The ends were cut back, 0 bases at V and 2 bases at J, with 4 bases in the middle. CDR3 nucleotides: TGTGCCAGCAGTGACTCGACAAACACCGGGGAGCTGTTTTTT. Translated, it gives CASSDSTNTGELFF.

The CDR3 DNA sequence: TGTGCCACCAGTGACCCCGGGACTGAAGCTTTCTTT. As protein: CATSDPGTEAFF. This chain links TRBV24-1 with TRBJ1-1, with D uncertain. The ends were cut back, 4 bases at V and 5 bases at J, with 7 bases in the middle. CDR1 is KGHDR, CDR2 SFDVKD, per germline. There are 12 residues in the CDR3.

The chain joins TRBV24-1 to TRBJ2-1, with 10 bases matching TRBD2. J gave up 4 bases and V 3 bases, and 8 bases lay outside the gene matches. The CDR3 contains 17 residues. In germline, CDR1 is KGHDR, CDR2 SFDVKD. The CDR3 DNA sequence: TGTGCCACCAGTGATAACGCCGTGACTAGCGGGTACAATGAGCAGTTCTTC. Protein: CATSDNAVTSGYNEQFF.

This sequence joins TRBV6-1 and TRBJ1-2, with unresolved D. V lost 3 bases, J lost 5 bases, and 13 bases lay in between. Germline V gene lookup returns CDR1 MNHNS and CDR2 SASEGT. CDR3 size: 14 residues. CDR3 sequence: CASSDGSGIYGYTF. The CDR3 nucleotides read TGTGCCAGCAGTGACGGGAGCGGAATATATGGCTACACCTTC.

J is TRBJ2-1 and V is TRBV19, with 7 positions matching TRBD2. CDR3 length: 15 amino acids. The ends lost 3 bases at V and 4 bases at J; junction bases unmatched: 6. The V gene's germline CDR1 is LNHDA and CDR2 SQIVND (reference sequence). The chain's CDR3 is CASSMAASGYNEQFF. The DNA of the CDR3 is TGTGCCAGTAGTATGGCGGCTAGCGGATACAATGAGCAGTTCTTC.

A word on this clone: The same CDR3 can be traced to other DNA sequences in this sample. V is TRBV19 and J is TRBJ2-1; tentatively, D is TRBD1 (5 bases). The V gene's germline CDR1 is LNHDA and CDR2 SQIVND (reference sequence). V dropped 2 bases and J dropped 9 bases, with 5 bases sitting between them. The CDR3 is 11 amino acids. The CDR3 region is CASSIRGEQFF. The CDR3 DNA sequence: TGTGCCAGTAGTATAAGGGGTGAGCAGTTCTTC.

The chain's CDR3 is CASSRTETGFREQYF. The CDR3, as DNA: TGTGCCAGCAGCCGAACCGAGACAGGGTTTCGCGAGCAGTACTTC. This chain joins TRBV27 and TRBJ2-7; TRBD1 matches at 7 bases. This CDR3 spans 15 amino acids. Trimming cost V 6 bases and J 6 bases; bases outside gene matches: 14. CDR1 MNHEY and CDR2 SMNVEV come from the germline V gene (reference sequence).

This clone has just a few counts. The chain uses TRBV5-4 and TRBJ2-3, with 8 positions matching TRBD2. With 1 base clipped from V and 1 base from J, the junction kept 5 bases outside the gene matches. The CDR3 length is 16 residues. Germline CDR1 and CDR2: SGHNT and YYREEE (reference sequence). CDR3 sequence reads: CASSLRSSGRTDTQYF. The CDR3, as DNA: TGTGCCAGCAGCTTGAGGTCTAGCGGGCGCACAGATACGCAGTATTTT.

The genes are TRBV6-5 and TRBJ2-7; no definite D call. Trimming shortened V by 4 bases and J by 4 bases, and 5 bases separated the two germline ends. Looked up from germline, CDR1 is MNHEY and CDR2 is SVGAGI. The CDR3 loop spans 11 amino acids. This CDR3 reads CASSSPYEQYF. The DNA for the CDR3 is TGTGCCAGCAGTTCCCCGTACGAGCAGTACTTC.

This chain links TRBV28 with TRBJ1-2, with 10 bases lining up with TRBD1. J lost 1 base, V lost 4 bases, and 6 bases had no gene match. This CDR3 comprises 16 residues. Germline lookup yields CDR1 MDHEN and CDR2 SYDVKM. CDR3 coding DNA: TGTGCCAGCAGTTCCCCGGGACAGGGGTTTAACTATGGCTACACCTTC. Protein: CASSSPGQGFNYGYTF.

The chain joins TRBV20-1 to TRBJ1-5; 7 nucleotides line up with TRBD1. The J segment lost 7 bases and the V segment lost 3 bases, leaving 9 bases of the junction unmatched. The CDR3 runs to 14 residues. Germline CDR1 is DFQATT and CDR2 is SNEGSKA (reference sequence). In nucleotides, the CDR3 is TGCAGTGCTAGTTCCGGAACAGGGGTCCAGCCCCAGCATTTT. This sequence encodes CSASSGTGVQPQHF.

The chain is built from TRBV25-1 and TRBJ2-5, with 8 nucleotides matching TRBD2. The V segment lost 5 bases and the J segment 5 bases; nucleotides outside the gene matches: 10. CDR1 and CDR2 (germline): MGHDK, SYGVNS. This CDR3 comprises 15 residues. The DNA of the CDR3 is TGTGCCAGCAGTTACCCCCTGGGCGGGGGGGAGACCCAGTACTTC. It translates to CASSYPLGGGETQYF.

This clone showed up just a few times. The rearrangement uses TRBV19 and TRBJ2-4; D is ambiguous. CDR3 length: 16 amino acids. Between the trimmed V and J ends, which lost 5 bases and 3 bases, there was a span of 17 bases. Germline V CDR1 and CDR2: LNHDA, SQIVND (reference sequence). This CDR3 reads CASSPTPESHKNIQYF. CDR3 bases: TGTGCCAGTAGTCCCACCCCCGAGAGCCACAAAAACATTCAGTACTTC.

The rearrangement uses TRBV6-5 and TRBJ1-2; no clear D. V was shortened by 9 bases and J by 2 bases, with 10 bases between the two germline ends. The length of the CDR3 is 12 residues. The V gene's germline CDR1 is MNHEY and CDR2 SVGAGI. CDR3 region: CASSEENYGYTF. CDR3 nucleotide sequence: TGTGCCAGTTCGGAGGAGAACTATGGCTACACCTTC.

CDR3 nucleotide sequence: TGTGCCAGCAGCGCACAGGGTGCGAACACTGAAGCTTTCTTT. Translated: CASSAQGANTEAFF. J is TRBJ1-1 and V is TRBV7-9; the D gene is possibly TRBD1 (6 bases). Trimming removed 5 bases from V and 1 base from J, with 11 bases in between. The CDR3 covers 14 residues. Looked up from germline, CDR1 is SEHNR and CDR2 is FQNEAQ (reference sequence).

This clone has just a few counts. The V and J genes are TRBV4-1 and TRBJ2-7; tentatively, D is TRBD1 (8 bases). Trimming cost V 4 bases and J 6 bases, with 16 bases left between them. From germline, CDR1 is MGHRA and CDR2 YSYEKL. The CDR3 contains 14 residues. CDR3 bases: TGCGCCAGCAGCCGCGTACAGGGGGGGAGCGAGCAGTACTTC. This gives the protein CASSRVQGGSEQYF.

The DNA of the CDR3 is TGTGCCAGCAGCCTTGACAGGGTTAAGTCGGGCTACACCTTC. Amino acid sequence: CASSLDRVKSGYTF. The chain recombines TRBV6-6 with TRBJ1-2; 7 bases line up with TRBD1. Trimming took 6 bases from V and 8 from J; bases not matched to a gene: 12. CDR1 and CDR2 from the germline V gene are MNHNY and SVGAGI (reference sequence). This CDR3 region has 14 residues.

The chain recombines TRBV24-1 with TRBJ2-3, with a weak D call TRBD1 (5 bases). The CDR3 covers 15 residues. Germline loops: CDR1 KGHDR, CDR2 SFDVKD. V gave up 5 bases and J gave up 5 bases, with 16 bases separating them. The CDR3 DNA is TGTGCCACCAGTGGGGGCCCCATGGATGGAGATACGCAGTATTTT. Amino acid sequence: CATSGGPMDGDTQYF.

The V call is TRBV21-1, the J call TRBJ2-7; the table names TRBD2, a call not compared with the DNA. TRBV21-1 constitutes a pseudogene. The CDR3 has 20 residues. The CDR3 bases are TGTGCCAGCAGCAAAGTCCACATCCCGCCAACTAGCGGGAGATCAGGAGAGCAGTACTTC. This encodes CASSKVHIPPTSGRSGEQYF.

The chain carries TRBV19 and TRBJ1-2; D unclear. V lost 5 bases and J 2 bases, leaving 6 bases between the germline ends. Germline CDR1 is LNHDA and CDR2 is SQIVND (reference sequence). This CDR3 has 12 residues. In nucleotides, the CDR3 is TGTGCCAGTAGTTCGCGGAACTATGGCTACACCTTC. Translated: CASSSRNYGYTF.

This chain links TRBV9 with TRBJ2-5; unclear D gene. This CDR3 spans 14 amino acids. Per germline, CDR1 SGDLS and CDR2 YYNGEE. Trimming removed 0 bases at V and 1 base at J, with 7 bases between. The CDR3 nucleotides read TGTGCCAGCAGCGTAGAGCCGGTCCAAGAGACCCAGTACTTC. Translating gives CASSVEPVQETQYF.

V is TRBV6-5 and J is TRBJ2-1; D not resolved. This CDR3 spans 14 amino acids. Germline V CDR1 and CDR2: MNHEY, SVGAGI. The ends were cut back, 1 base at V and 2 bases at J, with 6 bases in the middle. DNA for the CDR3: TGTGCCAGCAGTTACTTGGCGGCCTACAATGAGCAGTTCTTC. Its protein is CASSYLAAYNEQFF.

The chain has TRBV14 and TRBJ2-7; D is unclear. The CDR3 is 15 amino acids. V was trimmed by 0 bases and J by 0 bases, leaving 9 bases between them. Per germline, CDR1 SGHDN and CDR2 FVKESK. The CDR3 spells CASSQDAVSSYEQYF. The CDR3 nucleotides are TGTGCCAGCAGCCAAGACGCGGTAAGCTCCTACGAGCAGTACTTC.

The gene calls are TRBV24-1 and TRBJ1-5; possible D gene TRBD1, 5 bases. The CDR3 is 14 amino acids. V was clipped by 4 bases and J by 3 bases, with 9 bases between them. In germline, CDR1 is KGHDR, CDR2 SFDVKD. CDR3 loop: CATSEARVNQPQHF. For the CDR3, the DNA is TGTGCCACCAGTGAGGCCAGGGTCAATCAGCCCCAGCATTTT.

This clone has just one count. The V and J genes are TRBV11-2 and TRBJ2-1; 12 bases line up with TRBD2. Germline CDR1 SGHAT, CDR2 FQNNGV. J gave up 2 bases and V 2 bases, and 4 bases lay outside the gene matches. This CDR3 is built from 17 residues. The CDR3 sequence: CASSLRGLAGPYNEQFF. CDR3 in DNA: TGTGCCAGCAGCTTACGGGGACTAGCGGGCCCCTACAATGAGCAGTTCTTC. Full variable domain (outside the CDR3, taken from reference TRBV11-2 and TRBJ2-1): EAGVAQSPRYKIIEKRQSVAFWCNPISGHATLYWYQQILGQGPKLLIQFQNNGVVDDSQLPKDRFSAERLKGVDSTLKIQPAKLEDSAVYLCASSLRGLAGPYNEQFFGPGTRLTVL.